This T cell receptor (beta chain) was observed in a study of metastatic and nonmetastatic thyroid tumors. In the study overall: Malignant thyroid and benign thyroid patients provided blood and tumor or nodule tissue whose repertoires were compared. Study results and limitations: It was reportedly found that TCR beta diversity was significantly higher in malignant thyroid tumors than in benign nodules, a difference seen in both blood and tumor samples.

No patient had received any treatment before thyroid surgery. To note about this clone: The antigen is unknown.

In the original workflow: What underpinned the distant-metastasis classifier for papillary thyroid cancer was the set of CDR3 differences across clinicopathological groups. Via MiXCR, TCRdb re-called the PCR reads. TCRdb's processing, not the authors' own work, is the source of the V and J calls. The sample includes roughly 58,000 clones, about 4% of them seen just once. The germline V gene has CDR1 DFQATT and CDR2 SNEGSKA (reference sequence). The ends were cut back, 4 bases at V and 4 bases at J, with 17 bases in the middle. The CDR3 extends over 14 amino acids. This chain uses TRBV20-1 with TRBJ2-7; D is undetermined. The TCR originated in a female donor with papillary thyroid cancer or a benign thyroid nodule (not recorded which). Some clones in this sample may be carry-over from other donors' samples. Sequencing used blood. The CDR3 DNA reads as TGCAGTGCTATGGTGTCCAGGTTCCCGTACGAGCAGTACTTC. Translating it yields CSAMVSRFPYEQYF.